This T cell receptor (beta chain) was found in a study of neurological immune-mediated disorders. This clonotype was observed at least ten times. PBMCs numbering 2 million and stored at -80 C yielded the unsorted libraries. CDR3 size: 16 residues. The germline V gene encodes CDR1 KGHSH and CDR2 LQKENI. V was clipped by 2 bases and J by 0 bases, with 11 bases between them. With 10-nucleotide random UMIs included, cDNA was synthesized by 5'RACE. Each CDR3 protein gets one entry after TCRdb re-called the 5' RACE reads with MiXCR. The table has 70,000 to 90,000 distinct CDR3 sequences, roughly 4.8% seen once.

Input material: PBMCs. This receptor was identified in a woman in her 30s with multiple sclerosis. V and J are TRBV18 and TRBJ1-3; D is unclear. The CDR3 bases are TGTGCCAGCTCACCAAATGACGGCTACTCTGGAAACACCATATATTTT. It translates to CASSPNDGYSGNTIYF.